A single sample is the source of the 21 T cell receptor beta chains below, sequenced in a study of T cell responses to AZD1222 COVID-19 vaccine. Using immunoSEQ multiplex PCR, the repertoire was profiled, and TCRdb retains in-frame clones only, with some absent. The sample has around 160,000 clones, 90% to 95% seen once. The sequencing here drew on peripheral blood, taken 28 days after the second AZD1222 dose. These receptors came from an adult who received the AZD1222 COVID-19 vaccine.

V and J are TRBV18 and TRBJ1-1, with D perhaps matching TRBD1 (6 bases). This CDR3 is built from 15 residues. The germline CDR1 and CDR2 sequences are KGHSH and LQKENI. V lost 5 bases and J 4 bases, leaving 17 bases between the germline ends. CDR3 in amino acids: CASSVYPGQLTEAFF. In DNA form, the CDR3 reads TGTGCCAGCTCAGTTTACCCCGGACAGCTCACTGAAGCTTTCTTT. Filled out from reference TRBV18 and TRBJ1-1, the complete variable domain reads NAGVMQNPRHLVRRRGQEARLRCSPMKGHSHVYWYRQLPEEGLKFMVYLQKENIIDESGMPKERFSAEFPKEGPSILRIQQVVRGDSAAYFCASSVYPGQLTEAFFGQGTRLTVV.

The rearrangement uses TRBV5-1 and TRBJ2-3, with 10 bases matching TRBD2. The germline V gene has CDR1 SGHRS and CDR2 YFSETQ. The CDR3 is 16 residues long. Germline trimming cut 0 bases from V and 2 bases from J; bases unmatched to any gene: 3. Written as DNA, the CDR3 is TGCGCCAGCAGCTTGGCCCTAGCGGGGGACACAGATACGCAGTATTTT. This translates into CASSLALAGDTDTQYF. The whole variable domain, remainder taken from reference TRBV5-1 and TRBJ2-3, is KAGVTQTPRYLIKTRGQQVTLSCSPISGHRSVSWYQQTPGQGLQFLFEYFSETQRNKGNFPGRFSGRQFSNSRSEMNVSTLELGDSALYLCASSLALAGDTDTQYFGPGTRLTVL.

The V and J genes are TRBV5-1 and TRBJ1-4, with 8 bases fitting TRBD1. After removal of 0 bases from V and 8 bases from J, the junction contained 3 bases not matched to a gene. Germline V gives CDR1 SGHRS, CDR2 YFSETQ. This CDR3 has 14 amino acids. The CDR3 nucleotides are TGCGCCAGCAGCTTGGGACAGGGGTGGGAAAAACTGTTTTTT. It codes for CASSLGQGWEKLFF.

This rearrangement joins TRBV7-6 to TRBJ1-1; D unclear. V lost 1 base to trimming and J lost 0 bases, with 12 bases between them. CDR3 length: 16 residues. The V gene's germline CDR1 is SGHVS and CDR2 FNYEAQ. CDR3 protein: CASSLVSAELNTEAFF. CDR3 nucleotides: TGTGCCAGCAGCTTAGTCTCTGCGGAACTGAACACTGAAGCTTTCTTT.

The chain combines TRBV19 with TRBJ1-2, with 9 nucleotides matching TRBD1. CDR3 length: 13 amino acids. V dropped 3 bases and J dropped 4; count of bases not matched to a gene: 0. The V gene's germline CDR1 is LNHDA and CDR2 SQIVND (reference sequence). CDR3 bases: TGTGCCAGTAGTATGACAGGGGGCTATGGCTACACCTTC. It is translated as CASSMTGGYGYTF. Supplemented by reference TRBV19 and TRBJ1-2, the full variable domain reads DGGITQSPKYLFRKEGQNVTLSCEQNLNHDAMYWYRQDPGQGLRLIYYSQIVNDFQKGDIAEGYSVSREKKESFPLTVTSAQKNPTAFYLCASSMTGGYGYTFGSGTRLTVV.

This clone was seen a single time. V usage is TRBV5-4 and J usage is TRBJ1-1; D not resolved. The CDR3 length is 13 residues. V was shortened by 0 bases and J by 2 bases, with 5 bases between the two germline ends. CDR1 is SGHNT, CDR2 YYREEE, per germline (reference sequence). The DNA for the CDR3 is TGTGCCAGCAGCTTGGGCCGAAACACTGAAGCTTTCTTT. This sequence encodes CASSLGRNTEAFF.

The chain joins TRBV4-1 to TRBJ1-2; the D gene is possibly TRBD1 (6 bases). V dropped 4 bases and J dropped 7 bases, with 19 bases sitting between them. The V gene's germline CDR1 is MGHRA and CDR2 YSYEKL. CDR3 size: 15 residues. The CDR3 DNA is TGCGCCAGCAGCCCCGTACAGGGAAGTACCAGTGGCTACACCTTC. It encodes CASSPVQGSTSGYTF.

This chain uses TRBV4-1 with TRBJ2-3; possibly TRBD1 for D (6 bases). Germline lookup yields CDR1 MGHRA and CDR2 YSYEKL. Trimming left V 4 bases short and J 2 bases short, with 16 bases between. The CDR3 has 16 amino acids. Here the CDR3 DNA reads TGCGCCAGCAGCCCGATCTTCGCAGGGGACACAGATACGCAGTATTTT. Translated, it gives CASSPIFAGDTDTQYF.

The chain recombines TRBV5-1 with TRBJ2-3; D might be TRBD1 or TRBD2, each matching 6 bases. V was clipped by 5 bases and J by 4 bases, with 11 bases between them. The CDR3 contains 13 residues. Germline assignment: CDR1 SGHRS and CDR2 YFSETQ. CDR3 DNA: TGCGCCAGCAGGGTAGGGGGGCCAGATACGCAGTATTTT. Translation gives CASRVGGPDTQYF.

Written as DNA, the CDR3 is TGTGCCAGCAGCCCCCGGACTAGCGGGGGCATAGTGGAGCAGTTCTTC. Encoded protein: CASSPRTSGGIVEQFF. This chain joins TRBV9 and TRBJ2-1; 13 positions agree with TRBD2. J was trimmed by 10 bases and V by 4 bases; bases with no gene match: 11. Per germline, CDR1 SGDLS and CDR2 YYNGEE. The CDR3 is 16 amino acids.

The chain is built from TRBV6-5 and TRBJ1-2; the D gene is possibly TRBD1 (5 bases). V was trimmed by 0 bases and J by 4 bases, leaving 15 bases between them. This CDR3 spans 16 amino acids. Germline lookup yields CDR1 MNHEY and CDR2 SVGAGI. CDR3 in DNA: TGTGCCAGCAGTTACTCGAAAAGGGGTCGAGGCTATGGCTACACCTTC. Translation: CASSYSKRGRGYGYTF.

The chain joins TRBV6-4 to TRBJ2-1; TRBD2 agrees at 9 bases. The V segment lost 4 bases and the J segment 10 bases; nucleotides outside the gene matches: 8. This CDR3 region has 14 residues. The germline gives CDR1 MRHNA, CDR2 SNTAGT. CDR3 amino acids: CASSAAGGLKEQFF. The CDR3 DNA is TGTGCCAGCAGTGCAGCGGGGGGCTTGAAGGAGCAGTTCTTC.

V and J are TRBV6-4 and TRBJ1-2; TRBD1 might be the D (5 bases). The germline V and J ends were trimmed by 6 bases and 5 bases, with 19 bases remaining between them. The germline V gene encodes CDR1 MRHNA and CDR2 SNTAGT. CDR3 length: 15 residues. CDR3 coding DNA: TGTGCCAGCAGAGGGGAACAGTCGAGACATTATGGCTACACCTTC. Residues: CASRGEQSRHYGYTF.

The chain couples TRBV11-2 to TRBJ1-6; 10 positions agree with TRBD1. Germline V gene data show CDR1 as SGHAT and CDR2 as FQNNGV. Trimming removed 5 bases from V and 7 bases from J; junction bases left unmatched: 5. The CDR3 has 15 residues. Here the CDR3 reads CASSPTGGWNSPLHF. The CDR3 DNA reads TGTGCCAGCAGCCCGACAGGGGGCTGGAATTCACCCCTCCACTTT.

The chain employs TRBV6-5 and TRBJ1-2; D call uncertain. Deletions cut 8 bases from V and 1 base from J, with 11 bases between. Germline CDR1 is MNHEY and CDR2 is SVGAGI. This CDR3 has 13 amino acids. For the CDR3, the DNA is TGTGCCAGCCAACAGACATTTAACTATGGCTACACCTTC. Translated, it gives CASQQTFNYGYTF.

The CDR3 sequence: CASSVVGSPNYGYTF. The CDR3 nucleotides are TGTGCCAGCAGCGTAGTCGGCAGCCCTAACTATGGCTACACCTTC. The rearrangement uses TRBV9 and TRBJ1-2; D is undetermined. From germline, CDR1 is SGDLS and CDR2 YYNGEE. V lost 0 bases, J lost 0 bases, and 9 bases lay in between. This CDR3 spans 15 amino acids. The complete variable domain, with remaining parts taken from reference TRBV9 and TRBJ1-2, reads DSGVTQTPKHLITATGQRVTLRCSPRSGDLSVYWYQQSLDQGLQFLIQYYNGEERAKGNILERFSAQQFPDLHSELNLSSLELGDSALYFCASSVVGSPNYGYTFGSGTRLTVV.

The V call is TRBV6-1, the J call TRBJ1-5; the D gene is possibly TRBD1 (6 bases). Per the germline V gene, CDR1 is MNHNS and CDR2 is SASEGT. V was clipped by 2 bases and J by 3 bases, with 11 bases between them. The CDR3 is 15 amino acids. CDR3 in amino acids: CASSEHRDVNQPQHF. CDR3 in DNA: TGTGCCAGCAGTGAACACAGGGACGTCAATCAGCCCCAGCATTTT.

In DNA form, the CDR3 reads TGCGCCAGCAGCCAGGGTATAGCGGTCAATGAGCAGTTCTTC. Its translation is CASSQGIAVNEQFF. The J gene is TRBJ2-1, the V gene TRBV4-1, with D possibly TRBD2 on 6 matching bases. Germline V CDR1 and CDR2: MGHRA, YSYEKL. V lost 3 bases to trimming and J lost 6 bases, with 12 bases between them. This CDR3 contains 14 residues.

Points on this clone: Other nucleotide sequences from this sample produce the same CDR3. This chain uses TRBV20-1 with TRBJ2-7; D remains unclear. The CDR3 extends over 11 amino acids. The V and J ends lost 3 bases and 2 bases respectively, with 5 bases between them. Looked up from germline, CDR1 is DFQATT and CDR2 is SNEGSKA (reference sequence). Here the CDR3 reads CSASVPYEQYF. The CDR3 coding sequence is TGCAGTGCTAGCGTTCCCTACGAGCAGTACTTC.

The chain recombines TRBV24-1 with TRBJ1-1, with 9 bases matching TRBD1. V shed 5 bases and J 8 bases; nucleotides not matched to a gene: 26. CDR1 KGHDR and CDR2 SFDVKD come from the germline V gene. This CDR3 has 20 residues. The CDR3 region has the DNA TGTGCCACCAGTGTTCCCCGGGACAGGGACCGGGGGAAGTCTACCTGCGAAGCTTTCTTT. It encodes CATSVPRDRDRGKSTCEAFF.

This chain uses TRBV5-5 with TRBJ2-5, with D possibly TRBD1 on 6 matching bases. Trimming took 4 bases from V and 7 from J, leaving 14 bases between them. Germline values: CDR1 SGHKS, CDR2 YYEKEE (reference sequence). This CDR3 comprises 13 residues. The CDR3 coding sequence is TGTGCCAGCAGCAAAGACAGGTCCGGGACCCAGTACTTC. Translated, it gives CASSKDRSGTQYF.